The entry that follows covers one T cell receptor (beta chain) sequence. What it recognizes is unknown. In the PCR, 60 Vbeta and 13 Jbeta primers were used. The data were produced by immunoSEQ multiplex PCR, yet TCRdb's version contains in-frame clones alone and is incomplete. Of roughly 120,000 clones in the sample, over 60% are singletons; the top ten hold roughly 8.2%. This record comes from a study of cytomegalovirus exposure and HLA in healthy donors. Overall study: About 85 million unique TCRs from HLA-typed donors were held in an early release of data. Study results and caveats: CMV serostatus was the sole immune exposure information available. The listing of 150 to 200 TCR beta chains classed them as cytomegalovirus-associated. A later analysis found most CMV-associated TCR beta chains apparently HLA-restricted.

There are 15 residues in the CDR3. The germline CDR1 and CDR2 sequences are MNHEY and SMNVEV (reference sequence). The sequenced sample was PBMCs. This TCR came from a woman between 35 and 50 years old in good health and CMV-seropositive. V gene TRBV27 combines with J gene TRBJ2-5; the D gene is possibly TRBD1 (6 bases). With the DNA end fitting TRBJ2-7 better, the J assignment may be wrong. Here the CDR3 DNA reads TGTGCCAGCAGTTTATTAGGGGGAAGGACCGACGAGCAGTACTTC. Its protein is CASSLLGGRTDEQYF.